This TCR beta chain was sequenced during a study of T cell responses to AZD1222 COVID-19 vaccine. V was shortened by 4 bases and J by 9 bases, with 10 bases between the two germline ends. Per the germline V gene, CDR1 is LGHDT and CDR2 is YNNKEL (reference sequence). This CDR3 comprises 13 residues. Profiling relied on immunoSEQ multiplex PCR, and the TCRdb table lists in-frame clones only, not all of them. The sample consists of about 130,000 clones, around 94% of them appearing once. V usage is TRBV3-1 (or the pseudogene TRBV3-2) and J usage is TRBJ1-6; D call uncertain. Sequenced material: peripheral blood, taken on day 0 of AZD1222 vaccination. This TCR was recovered from an adult in good health. The CDR3 region has the DNA TGTGCCAGCAGCCTAAACGTGGTTTCACCCCTCCACTTT. Its protein is CASSLNVVSPLHF.